Listed below are T cell receptor beta chains from one sample, sequenced in a study of OX40 agonist ivuxolimab in advanced cancers. Some clones are missing from TCRdb's copy, which holds only in-frame ones; the method was immunoSEQ multiplex PCR. This sample has 80,000 to 100,000 clones, with approximately 91% found just once. Sequencing used CD4+ or CD8+ T cells sorted from blood, obtained in a trial of the OX40 agonist ivuxolimab. These receptors all come from an adult with an advanced solid tumor such as melanoma, head and neck, liver or kidney cancer. The conserved cysteine and the conserved F or W are not part of the CDR3 here. D genes are given only for firm matches. Rows may omit the clone size; those that give it use once, few, many or a size class.

D,J,V,size,CDR3
NA,TRBJ2-3,TRBV18,few,ASSPSILIRGGTDTQY
NA,TRBJ2-7,TRBV28,NA,ASSSGPPQSYEQY
NA,TRBJ1-5,TRBV10-3,NA,AISDLQGVGPQH
TRBD2,TRBJ2-7,TRBV7-6,NA,ASSFGSGLAGGYEQY
NA,TRBJ1-1,TRBV29-1,NA,SAHTGPNTEAF
TRBD2,TRBJ2-1,TRBV6-4,NA,ASSAASGLNEQF
TRBD2,TRBJ2-1,TRBV7-2,NA,ASSLRTSAGDEQF
NA,TRBJ2-5,TRBV15,NA,ATSTLLDSRETQY
NA,TRBJ2-5,TRBV2,NA,ASSEAPRVRGETQY
TRBD2,TRBJ2-1,TRBV15,NA,ATSRDWIAGVEQF
TRBD1,TRBJ1-3,TRBV9,NA,ASSVEGTGLSGNTIY
NA,TRBJ2-3,TRBV28,NA,ASSFTASQRTQY
NA,TRBJ2-5,TRBV28,NA,ASSLTGAQETQY
NA,TRBJ1-3,TRBV7-9,once,ASSLAGGGSGNTIY
NA,TRBJ1-2,TRBV21-1,NA,ASSNWRPEPNANYGYT
TRBD2,TRBJ2-7,TRBV11-2,NA,ASSLAWTSGSSYEQY
NA,TRBJ2-5,TRBV7-7,NA,ASSLEARRQETQY
TRBD2,TRBJ2-3,TRBV7-2,NA,ASSLGLAYTDTQY
NA,TRBJ2-3,TRBV7-2,NA,ASSSSPQNTDTQY
NA,TRBJ2-5,TRBV9,NA,ASSVAETQY
NA,TRBJ2-3,TRBV5-5,NA,ASTLGLIDGVTQY
NA,TRBJ2-1,TRBV18,NA,ASSPPARMDNEQF
NA,TRBJ2-7,TRBV29-1,NA,SVGNGELYEQY
NA,TRBJ2-5,TRBV6-5,NA,ASSYSGGRIGETQY
TRBD2,TRBJ2-1,TRBV19,NA,ASSSAGTRRLNEQF
TRBD1,TRBJ2-5,TRBV18,NA,ASSPQTGGLETQY
NA,TRBJ2-7,TRBV19,NA,ASSIGHDRAYEQY
TRBD2,TRBJ2-7,TRBV27,NA,ASRDRASGIGEQY
NA,TRBJ2-7,TRBV6-5,NA,ASSFSGGPSYEQY
TRBD1,TRBJ1-2,TRBV19,NA,ASSIQGDNYGYT
NA,TRBJ2-6,TRBV19,NA,ASSAGGFSSGANVLT
NA,TRBJ2-2,TRBV30,NA,AWSVGRTTPGELF
NA,TRBJ1-5,TRBV19,NA,ASNTPGIEQPQH
TRBD2,TRBJ2-1,TRBV7-9,NA,ASSVRAGLSYNEQF
TRBD1,TRBJ2-4,TRBV4-2,NA,ASSPPDRAKNIQY
TRBD1,TRBJ1-5,TRBV18,NA,ASSPGTGGGQPQH
NA,TRBJ2-3,TRBV7-3,NA,ASSLGGRVADTQY
TRBD2,TRBJ2-1,TRBV28,NA,ASSRGRALGNEQF
NA,TRBJ1-4,TRBV6-1,NA,ASSLTGRNEKLF
TRBD2,TRBJ2-1,TRBV19,NA,ASSIRATSGRARNEQF
NA,TRBJ2-1,TRBV29-1,NA,SVEGAAYNEQF
NA,TRBJ2-1,TRBV7-2,NA,ASSLGGRYNEQF
NA,TRBJ1-5,TRBV19,few,ASSIPYLRQKNQPQH
NA,TRBJ1-4,TRBV7-6,once,ASSRGTVATNEKLF
NA,TRBJ2-7,TRBV5-1,NA,ASSLAPTGTSYEQY
NA,TRBJ1-3,TRBV5-8,NA,ASSLTDFENTIY
NA,TRBJ2-2,TRBV11-3,NA,ASSLTHPGELF